This T cell receptor beta chain was identified during a study of T cell responses to AZD1222 COVID-19 vaccine. Study findings and constraints: Spike-specific TCR breadth and depth were elevated following two AZD1222 doses. White British ancestry dominated among donors, who included more females, and clonal diversity was possibly underestimated. Vaccine-related CD4 TCRs covered spike, predominating at 160-218 and 743-854.

Per the germline V gene, CDR1 is MGHRA and CDR2 is YSYEKL. V shed 5 bases, J shed 3 bases, and the junction held 7 bases outside the gene matches. CDR3 length equals 15 residues. Timing groups of about 4 and about 12 weeks for second doses were pooled. In its sample, this clone was seen a few times. Its matching antigen is unknown. The assay was immunoSEQ multiplex PCR, and TCRdb's table has in-frame clones only and misses some. The sample consists of about 150,000 clones, approximately 90% of them appearing once. This receptor was taken from an adult who received the AZD1222 COVID-19 vaccine. The material sequenced was peripheral blood, taken 28 days after the second AZD1222 dose. The rearrangement joins TRBV4-1 to TRBJ1-3; TRBD1 aligns across 7 bases. DNA of the CDR3: TGCGCCAGCAGCACCATCGACAGGGATGGAAACACCATATATTTT. The encoded protein is CASSTIDRDGNTIYF.